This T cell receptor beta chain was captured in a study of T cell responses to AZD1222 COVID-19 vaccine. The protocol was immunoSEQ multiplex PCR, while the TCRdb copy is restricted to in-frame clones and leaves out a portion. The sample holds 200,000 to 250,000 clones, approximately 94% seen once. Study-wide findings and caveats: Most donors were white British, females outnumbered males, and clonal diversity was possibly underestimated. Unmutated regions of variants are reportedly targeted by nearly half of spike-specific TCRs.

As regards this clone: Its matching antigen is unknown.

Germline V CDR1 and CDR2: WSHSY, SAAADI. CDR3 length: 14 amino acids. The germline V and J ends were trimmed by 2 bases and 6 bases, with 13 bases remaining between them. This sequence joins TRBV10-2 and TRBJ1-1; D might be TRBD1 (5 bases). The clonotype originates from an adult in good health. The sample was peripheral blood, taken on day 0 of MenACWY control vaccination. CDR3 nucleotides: TGCGCCAGCAGTGAGCAGAGGGGTGTCGCTGAAGCTTTCTTT. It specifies CASSEQRGVAEAFF.